This T cell receptor (beta chain) originates from a study of T-cell memory formation after mild COVID-19. General study results and limits: CD4/CD8 balance held among clones contracting day 15 to 85, and later expanders leaned CD4+.

TCRdb independently ran MiXCR on the 5' RACE reads; one entry per CDR3 protein. The repertoire holds 450,000 or so distinct CDR3 sequences, with around 25% as singletons. Germline loops: CDR1 DFQATT, CDR2 SNEGSKA (reference sequence). CDR3 size: 14 residues. V shed 5 bases and J shed 0 bases, with 13 bases lying between them. This clonotype has ten or more counts. Its target is unknown. The clonotype was recovered from an adult woman who had mild COVID-19 (a few samples of this study predate the infection). Cell type and time point are not known. The source material was PBMCs or a T cell subset sorted from them (not recorded which). This chain links TRBV20-1 with TRBJ1-1; the D gene is possibly TRBD1 (5 bases). In DNA form, the CDR3 reads TGCAGTGCTCCTAGGACAAGGATGAACACTGAAGCTTTCTTT. This gives the protein CSAPRTRMNTEAFF.